The clone carrying this T cell receptor (beta chain) was detected a few times. Its antigen remains unidentified. Building the TCR beta libraries relied on iRepertoire HTBI primers, and CDR3 regions underwent Arm-PCR. TCRdb itself ran the multiplex PCR reads through MiXCR, one entry per CDR3 protein. Here the sample spans 600,000 to 650,000 distinct CDR3 sequences, about 16% being singletons. The data belong to a study of regulatory T cells in long-lasting Graves disease. The CDR3 loop spans 16 amino acids. With 6 bases removed from V and 2 bases from J, the gap between germline ends came to 20 bases. CDR1 is LGHDT, CDR2 YNNKEL, per germline (reference sequence). Findings and caveats of the study: With persistent disease, TRBV28, TRBJ1-2 and TRBJ2-5 were the favored segments.

Time point meaning: newly diagnosed GD, antithyroid drugs for less than 3 months. Extracted PBMC RNA gave rise to the TCR library. This sample was shared with a second study, whose subject was T cells in Graves' hyperthyroidism and ophthalmopathy. That work states: During a first-round RT-PCR of the TCR CDR3, the HTBI primer set was used. By a 13 V-J model, ophthalmopathy was set apart from stable hyperthyroidism.

The TCR was taken from a young woman with Graves disease. The sequences come from peripheral blood mononuclear cells (PBMCs), collected at new diagnosis, from a patient treated with antithyroid drugs. V usage is TRBV3-1 and J usage is TRBJ2-7; tentatively, D is TRBD2 (6 bases). The DNA of the CDR3 is TGTGCCAGCAGGGGTGCGTACGGGACTCTCCCCTACGAGCAGTACTTC. This sequence encodes CASRGAYGTLPYEQYF.